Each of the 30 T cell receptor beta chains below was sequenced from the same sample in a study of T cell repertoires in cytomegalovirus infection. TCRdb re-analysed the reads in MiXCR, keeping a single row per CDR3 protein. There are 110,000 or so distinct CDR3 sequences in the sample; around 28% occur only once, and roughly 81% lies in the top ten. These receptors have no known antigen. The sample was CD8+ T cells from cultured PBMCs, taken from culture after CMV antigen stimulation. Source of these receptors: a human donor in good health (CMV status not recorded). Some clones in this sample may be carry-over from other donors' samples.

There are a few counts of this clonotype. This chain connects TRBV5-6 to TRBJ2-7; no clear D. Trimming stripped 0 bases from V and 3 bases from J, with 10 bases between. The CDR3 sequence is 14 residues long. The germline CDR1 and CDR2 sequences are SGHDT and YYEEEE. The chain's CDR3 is CASSLGLGSYEQYF. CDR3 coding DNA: TGTGCCAGCAGCTTGGGACTGGGTAGCTACGAGCAGTACTTC.

The CDR3 loop is CASSEGLAGGPTGELFF. In nucleotides, the CDR3 is TGTGCCAGCAGTGAAGGACTAGCGGGGGGACCCACCGGGGAGCTGTTTTTT. This chain links TRBV2 with TRBJ2-2; 13 positions agree with TRBD2. The germline CDR1 and CDR2 sequences are SNHLY and FYNNEI. Germline trimming cut 1 base from V and 4 bases from J; bases unmatched to any gene: 3. This CDR3 has 17 residues. The full variable domain, its missing parts supplied by reference TRBV2 and TRBJ2-2, is EPEVTQTPSHQVTQMGQEVILRCVPISNHLYFYWYRQILGQKVEFLVSFYNNEISEKSEIFDDQFSVERPDGSNFTLKIRSTKLEDSAMYFCASSEGLAGGPTGELFFGEGSRLTVL.

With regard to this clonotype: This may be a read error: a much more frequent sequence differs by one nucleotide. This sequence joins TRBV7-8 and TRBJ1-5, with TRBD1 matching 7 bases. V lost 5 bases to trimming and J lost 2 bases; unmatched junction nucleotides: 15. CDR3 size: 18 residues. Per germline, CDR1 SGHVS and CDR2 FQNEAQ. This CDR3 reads CASSRIDREEVRNQPQHF. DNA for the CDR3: TGTGCCAGCAGCCGGATCGACAGGGAAGAGGTGCGCAATCAGCCCCAGCATTTT.

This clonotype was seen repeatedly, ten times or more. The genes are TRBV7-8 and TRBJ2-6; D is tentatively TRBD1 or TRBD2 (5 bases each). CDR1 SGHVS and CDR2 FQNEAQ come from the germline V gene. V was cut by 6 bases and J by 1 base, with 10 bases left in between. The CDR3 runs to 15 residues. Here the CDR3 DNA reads TGTGCCAGCAGGGAGTGGGGGTCTGGGGCCAACGTCCTGACTTTC. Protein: CASREWGSGANVLTF.

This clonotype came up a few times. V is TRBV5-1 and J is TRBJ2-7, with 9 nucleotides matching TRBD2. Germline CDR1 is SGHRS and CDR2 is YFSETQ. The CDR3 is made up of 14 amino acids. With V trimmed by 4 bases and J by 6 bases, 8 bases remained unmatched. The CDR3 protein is CASSQAGGLSEQYF. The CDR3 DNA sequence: TGCGCCAGCAGCCAAGCGGGGGGTCTGAGCGAGCAGTACTTC.

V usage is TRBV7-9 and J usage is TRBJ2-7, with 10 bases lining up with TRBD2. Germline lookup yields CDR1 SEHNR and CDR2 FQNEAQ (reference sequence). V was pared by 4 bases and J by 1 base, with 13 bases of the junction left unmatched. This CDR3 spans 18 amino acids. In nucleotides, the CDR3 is TGTGCCAGCAGCTCGACGATCTTAGCGGGGGGCCTATCCTACGAGCAGTACTTC. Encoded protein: CASSSTILAGGLSYEQYF.

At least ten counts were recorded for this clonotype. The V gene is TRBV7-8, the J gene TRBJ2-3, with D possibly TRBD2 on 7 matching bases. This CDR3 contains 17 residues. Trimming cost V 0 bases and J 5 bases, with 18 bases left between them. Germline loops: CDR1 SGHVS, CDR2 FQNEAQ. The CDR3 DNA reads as TGTGCCAGCAGCTTAGCTTATGGAGGGGGGGTCGAAGATACGCAGTATTTT. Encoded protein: CASSLAYGGGVEDTQYF. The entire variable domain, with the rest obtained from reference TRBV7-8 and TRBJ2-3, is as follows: GAGVSQSPRYKVAKRGQDVALRCDPISGHVSLFWYQQALGQGPEFLTYFQNEAQLDKSGLPSDRFFAERPEGSVSTLKIQRTQQEDSAVYLCASSLAYGGGVEDTQYFGPGTRLTVL.

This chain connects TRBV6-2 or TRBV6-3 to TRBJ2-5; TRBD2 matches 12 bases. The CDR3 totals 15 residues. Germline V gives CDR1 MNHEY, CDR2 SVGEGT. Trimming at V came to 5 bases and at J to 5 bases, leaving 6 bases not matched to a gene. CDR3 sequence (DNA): TGTGCCAGCAGTCCTAGCGGGGGGGCCTTGGAGACCCAGTACTTC. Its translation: CASSPSGGALETQYF.

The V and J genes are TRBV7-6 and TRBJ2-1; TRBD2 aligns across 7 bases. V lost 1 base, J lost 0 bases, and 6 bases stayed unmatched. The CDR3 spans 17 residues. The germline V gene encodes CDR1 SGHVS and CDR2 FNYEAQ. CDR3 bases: TGTGCCAGCAGCTTAGTCACCGGGGGGTACTCCTACAATGAGCAGTTCTTC. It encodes CASSLVTGGYSYNEQFF.

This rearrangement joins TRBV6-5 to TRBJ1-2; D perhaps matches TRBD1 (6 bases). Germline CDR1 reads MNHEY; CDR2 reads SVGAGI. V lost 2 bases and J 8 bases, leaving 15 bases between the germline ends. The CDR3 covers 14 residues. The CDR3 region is CASSYKSGGRGYTF. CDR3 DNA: TGTGCCAGCAGTTACAAATCCGGGGGGCGCGGCTACACCTTC.

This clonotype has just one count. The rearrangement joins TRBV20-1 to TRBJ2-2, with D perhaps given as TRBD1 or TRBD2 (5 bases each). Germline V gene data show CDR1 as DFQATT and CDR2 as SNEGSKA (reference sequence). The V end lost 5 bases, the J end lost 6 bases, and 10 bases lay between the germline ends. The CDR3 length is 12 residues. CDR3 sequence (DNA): TGCAGTGCTGGGGACGGGGCCGGGGAGCTGTTTTTT. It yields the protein CSAGDGAGELFF.

The CDR3 is CSVRTGANTEAFF. The CDR3 region has the DNA TGCAGCGTTAGGACAGGGGCAAACACTGAAGCTTTCTTT. V gene TRBV29-1 combines with J gene TRBJ1-1; 9 bases line up with TRBD1. Germline assignment: CDR1 SQVTM and CDR2 ANQGSEA. Losses at the gene ends were 5 bases for V and 2 bases for J; bases not matched to a gene: 3. The CDR3 consists of 13 residues.

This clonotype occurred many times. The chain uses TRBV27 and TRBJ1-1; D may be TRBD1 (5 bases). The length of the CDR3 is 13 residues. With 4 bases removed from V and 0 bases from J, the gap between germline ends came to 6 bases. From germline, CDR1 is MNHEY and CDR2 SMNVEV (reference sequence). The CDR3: CASSWGLNTEAFF. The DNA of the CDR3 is TGTGCCAGCAGTTGGGGCTTGAACACTGAAGCTTTCTTT.

CDR3 residues: CSATPHEAFF. Here the CDR3 DNA reads TGCAGTGCTACCCCACACGAAGCTTTCTTT. V gene TRBV20-1 combines with J gene TRBJ1-1; D is unresolved. The germline V gene encodes CDR1 DFQATT and CDR2 SNEGSKA (reference sequence). There are 10 residues in the CDR3. V was shortened by 4 bases and J by 8 bases, with 8 bases between the two germline ends.

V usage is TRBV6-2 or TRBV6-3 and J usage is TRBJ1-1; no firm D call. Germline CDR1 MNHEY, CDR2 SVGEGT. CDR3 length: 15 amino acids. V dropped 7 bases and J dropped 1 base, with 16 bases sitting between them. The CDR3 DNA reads TGTGCCAGCAAATCGACACTCGCCCCGAACACTGAAGCTTTCTTT. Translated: CASKSTLAPNTEAFF.

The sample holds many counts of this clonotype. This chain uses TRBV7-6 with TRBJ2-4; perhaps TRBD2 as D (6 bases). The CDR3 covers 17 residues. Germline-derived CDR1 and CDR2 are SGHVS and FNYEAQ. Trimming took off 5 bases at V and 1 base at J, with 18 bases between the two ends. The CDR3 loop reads CASSPLDGGDAKNIQYF. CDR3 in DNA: TGTGCCAGCAGCCCACTAGATGGCGGGGACGCCAAAAACATTCAGTACTTC.

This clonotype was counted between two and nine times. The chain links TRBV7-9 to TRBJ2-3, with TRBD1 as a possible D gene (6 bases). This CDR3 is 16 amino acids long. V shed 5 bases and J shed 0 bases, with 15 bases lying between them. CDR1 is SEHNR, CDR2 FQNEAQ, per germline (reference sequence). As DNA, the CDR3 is TGTGCCAGCAGCCGTACAGAGACAGGTAGCACAGATACGCAGTATTTT. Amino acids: CASSRTETGSTDTQYF.

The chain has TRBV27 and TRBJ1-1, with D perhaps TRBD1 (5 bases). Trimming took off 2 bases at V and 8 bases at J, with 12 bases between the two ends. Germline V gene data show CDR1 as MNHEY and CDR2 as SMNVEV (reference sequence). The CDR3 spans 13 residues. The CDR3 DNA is TGTGCCAGCAGTTTACGGGAGTACAGGGAAGCTTTCTTT. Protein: CASSLREYREAFF.

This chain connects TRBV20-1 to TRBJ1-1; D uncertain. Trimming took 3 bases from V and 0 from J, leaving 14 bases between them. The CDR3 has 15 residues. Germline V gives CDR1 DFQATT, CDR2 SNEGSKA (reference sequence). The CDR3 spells CSASPEGRLNTEAFF. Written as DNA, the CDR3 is TGCAGTGCTAGCCCTGAAGGACGATTGAACACTGAAGCTTTCTTT.

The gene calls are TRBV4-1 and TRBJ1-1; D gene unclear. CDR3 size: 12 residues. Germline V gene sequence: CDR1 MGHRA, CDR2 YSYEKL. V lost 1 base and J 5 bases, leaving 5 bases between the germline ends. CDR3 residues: CASSQGDTEAFF. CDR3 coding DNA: TGCGCCAGCAGCCAAGGGGATACTGAAGCTTTCTTT.

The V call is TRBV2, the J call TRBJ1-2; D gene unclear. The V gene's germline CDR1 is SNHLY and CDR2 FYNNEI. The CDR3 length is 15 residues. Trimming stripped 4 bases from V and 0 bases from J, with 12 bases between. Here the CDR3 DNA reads TGTGCCAGCAGTGGTGCCGGGGAAACTAACTATGGCTACACCTTC. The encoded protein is CASSGAGETNYGYTF.

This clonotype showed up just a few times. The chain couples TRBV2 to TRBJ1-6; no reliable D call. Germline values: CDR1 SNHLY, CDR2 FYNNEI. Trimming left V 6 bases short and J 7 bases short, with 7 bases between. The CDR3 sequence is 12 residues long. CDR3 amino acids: CASRAENSPLHF. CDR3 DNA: TGTGCCAGCAGGGCGGAGAATTCACCCCTCCACTTT.

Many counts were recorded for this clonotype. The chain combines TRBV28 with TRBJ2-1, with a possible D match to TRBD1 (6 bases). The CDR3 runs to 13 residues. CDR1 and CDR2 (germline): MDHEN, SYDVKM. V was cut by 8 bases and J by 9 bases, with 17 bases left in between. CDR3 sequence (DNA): TGTGCCAGCGGCATACAGGGATCCGGTGAGCAGTTCTTC. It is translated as CASGIQGSGEQFF.

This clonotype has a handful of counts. CDR3 nucleotide sequence: TGTGCCAGCAGCTTGGGACAGGGGTTTGACGAGCAGTACTTC. Its protein product is CASSLGQGFDEQYF. The genes are TRBV11-2 and TRBJ2-7; TRBD1 agrees at 10 bases. This CDR3 is built from 14 residues. The V and J ends lost 3 bases and 5 bases, in that order; junction bases with no gene match: 4. Germline V gene lookup returns CDR1 SGHAT and CDR2 FQNNGV.

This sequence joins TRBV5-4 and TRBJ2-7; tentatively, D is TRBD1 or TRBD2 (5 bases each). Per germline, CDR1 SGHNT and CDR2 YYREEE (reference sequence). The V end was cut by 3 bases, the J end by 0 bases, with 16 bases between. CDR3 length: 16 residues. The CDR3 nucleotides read TGTGCCAGCAGCTCATTCCGGGACGACGGCTCCTACGAGCAGTACTTC. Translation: CASSSFRDDGSYEQYF.

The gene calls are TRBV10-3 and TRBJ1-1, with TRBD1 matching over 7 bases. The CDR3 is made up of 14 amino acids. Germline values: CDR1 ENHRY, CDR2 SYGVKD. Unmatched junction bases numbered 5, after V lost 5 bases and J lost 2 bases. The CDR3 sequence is CAISLGGSNTEAFF. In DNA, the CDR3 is TGTGCCATCAGTCTAGGGGGCTCCAACACTGAAGCTTTCTTT.

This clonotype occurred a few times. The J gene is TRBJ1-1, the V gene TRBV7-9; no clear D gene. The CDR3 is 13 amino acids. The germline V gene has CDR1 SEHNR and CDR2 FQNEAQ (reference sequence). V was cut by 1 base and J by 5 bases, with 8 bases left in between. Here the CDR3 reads CASSLEQLTEAFF. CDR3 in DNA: TGTGCCAGCAGCTTAGAACAGTTGACTGAAGCTTTCTTT.

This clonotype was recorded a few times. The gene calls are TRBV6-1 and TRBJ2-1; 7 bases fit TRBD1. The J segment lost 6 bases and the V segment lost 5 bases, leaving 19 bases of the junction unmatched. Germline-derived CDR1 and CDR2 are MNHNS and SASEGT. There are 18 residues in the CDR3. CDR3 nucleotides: TGTGCCAGCAGTCACCCCCCCAGGGAACAGGGGAAATTCAATGAGCAGTTCTTC. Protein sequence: CASSHPPREQGKFNEQFF.

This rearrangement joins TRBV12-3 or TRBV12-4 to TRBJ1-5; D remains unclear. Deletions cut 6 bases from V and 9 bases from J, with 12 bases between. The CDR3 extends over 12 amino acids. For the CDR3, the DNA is TGTGCCAGCAGGGAAGGAGGTCTGCCCCAGCATTTT. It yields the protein CASREGGLPQHF.

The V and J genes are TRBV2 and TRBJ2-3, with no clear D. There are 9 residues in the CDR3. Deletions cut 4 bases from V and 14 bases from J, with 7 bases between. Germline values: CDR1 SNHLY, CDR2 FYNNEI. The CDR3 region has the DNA TGTGCCAGCAGTGGGGCCGGGTATTTT. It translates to CASSGAGYF.